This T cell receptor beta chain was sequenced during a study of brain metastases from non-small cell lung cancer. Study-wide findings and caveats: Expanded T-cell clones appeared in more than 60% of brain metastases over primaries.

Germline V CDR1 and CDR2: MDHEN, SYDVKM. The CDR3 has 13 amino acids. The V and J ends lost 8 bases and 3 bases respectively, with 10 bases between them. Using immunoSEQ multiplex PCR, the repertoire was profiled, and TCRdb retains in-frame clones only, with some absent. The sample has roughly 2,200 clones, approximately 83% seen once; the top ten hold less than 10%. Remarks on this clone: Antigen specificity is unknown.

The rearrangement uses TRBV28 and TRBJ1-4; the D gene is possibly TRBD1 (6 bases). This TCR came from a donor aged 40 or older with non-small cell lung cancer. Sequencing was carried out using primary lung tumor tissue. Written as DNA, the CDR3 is TGTGCCAGCGGAGGGGGAGCTAATGAAAAACTGTTTTTT. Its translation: CASGGGANEKLFF. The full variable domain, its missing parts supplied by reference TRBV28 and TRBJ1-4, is DVKVTQSSRYLVKRTGEKVFLECVQDMDHENMFWYRQDPGLGLRLIYFSYDVKMKEKGDIPEGYSVSREKKERFSLILESASTNQTSMYLCASGGGANEKLFFGSGTQLSVL.